The 11 T cell receptor beta chains listed next were all sequenced from one sample in a study of cytomegalovirus exposure and HLA in healthy donors. Researchers ran the PCR with 60 Vbeta and 13 Jbeta primers. Sequenced by immunoSEQ multiplex PCR; TCRdb stores in-frame clones only, minus some. Among about 100,000 clones listed, roughly 80% were seen once. Sequencing used PBMCs. The receptor source for this set is a man aged 40-50 years in good health and CMV-seropositive.

The chain joins TRBV7-8 to TRBJ1-3, with D possibly being TRBD1 (5 bases). CDR1 and CDR2 from the germline V gene are SGHVS and FQNEAQ. This CDR3 is 15 amino acids long. Trimming shortened V by 2 bases and J by 0 bases, and 8 bases separated the two germline ends. The CDR3 sequence is CASSLNQGSGNTIYF. CDR3 DNA: TGTGCCAGCAGCTTAAATCAGGGCTCTGGAAACACCATATATTTT.

This chain links TRBV5-6 with TRBJ1-5; 7 bases match TRBD1. The germline CDR1 and CDR2 sequences are SGHDT and YYEEEE. Germline trimming cut 4 bases from V and 6 bases from J; bases unmatched to any gene: 7. CDR3 length: 14 residues. The CDR3 protein is CASSQQGTAQPQHF. The CDR3 nucleotides are TGTGCCAGCAGCCAACAGGGGACGGCTCAGCCCCAGCATTTT.

This chain connects TRBV23-1 to TRBJ2-2; tentative D call: TRBD1 (5 bases). TRBV23-1 is filed as an ORF, its function uncertain. The V end lost 2 bases, the J end lost 2 bases, and 18 bases lay between the germline ends. CDR3 length equals 18 residues. In DNA, the CDR3 is TGCGCCAGCAGTCAAAATCCGGCCAGGGTATCAAACACCGGGGAGCTGTTTTTT. Translation: CASSQNPARVSNTGELFF.

The chain is built from TRBV27 and TRBJ2-5; 11 bases are a match to TRBD1. TRBJ2-7 explains the end of the DNA better; the J call may be wrong. CDR3 length equals 15 residues. The germline V gene has CDR1 MNHEY and CDR2 SMNVEV (reference sequence). The CDR3 spells CASSPRDRGIYEQYF. The CDR3 DNA reads TGTGCCAGCAGTCCTCGGGACAGGGGGATCTACGAGCAGTACTTC.

The sample holds one count of this clone. This rearrangement joins TRBV7-2 to TRBJ2-7; 8 bases agree with TRBD2. Per germline, CDR1 SGHTA and CDR2 FQGNSA. V was pared by 1 base and J by 0 bases, with 8 bases of the junction left unmatched. CDR3 length: 17 amino acids. The CDR3, as DNA: TGTGCCAGCAGCTTAGTTAGCGGGGCCACTAGCTCCTACGAGCAGTACTTC. Protein sequence: CASSLVSGATSSYEQYF.

The rearrangement joins TRBV30 to TRBJ2-7; perhaps TRBD1 as D (6 bases). This CDR3 has 17 residues. From germline, CDR1 is GTSNPN and CDR2 SVGIG (reference sequence). V shed 3 bases and J shed 9 bases, with 30 bases lying between them. The CDR3 loop is CAWSARDIVKFRVRQYF. CDR3 in DNA: TGTGCCTGGAGCGCACGGGACATCGTAAAATTTCGGGTTAGGCAGTACTTC.

In DNA, the CDR3 is TGTGCCAGCAGTGAACGGGGGGGGTTAAAGACCCAGTACTTC. The encoded protein is CASSERGGLKTQYF. The chain links TRBV2 to TRBJ2-5, with 8 bases lining up with TRBD2. The length of the CDR3 is 14 residues. The germline V gene has CDR1 SNHLY and CDR2 FYNNEI. Trimming cost V 2 bases and J 6 bases; bases outside gene matches: 5.

This sequence joins TRBV5-1 and TRBJ1-5; D possibly corresponds to TRBD1 (6 bases). The CDR3 runs 13 residues. Germline-derived CDR1 and CDR2 are SGHRS and YFSETQ. V was cut by 0 bases and J by 7 bases, with 8 bases left in between. The CDR3 protein is CASSLDTGQPQHF. The CDR3 region has the DNA TGCGCCAGCAGCTTGGATACAGGGCAGCCCCAGCATTTT.

Details on this clone: Mismatch with germline at one junction end may stem from a read error. CDR3: CASSPVQGTEAFF. CDR3 DNA: TGTGCTAGCAGCCCTGTGCAGGGCACTGAAGCTTTCTTT. This chain joins TRBV7-7 and TRBJ1-1; weak D call: TRBD1 (5 bases). Germline assignment: CDR1 SSHAT and CDR2 FNYEAQ (reference sequence). There are 13 residues in the CDR3.

This clone was counted between two and nine times. This chain links TRBV4-3 with TRBJ1-3; D not certain. From germline, CDR1 is LGHNA and CDR2 YSLEER. This CDR3 has 15 amino acids. Trimming pared 0 bases from V and 0 bases from J, leaving 6 bases between. The CDR3 DNA follows: TGCGCCAGCAGCCAAGATCCGAGCTCTGGAAACACCATATATTTT. Translated, it gives CASSQDPSSGNTIYF.

The chain carries TRBV10-3 and TRBJ1-2; 7 nucleotides agree with TRBD1. CDR3 size: 14 residues. Germline V gives CDR1 ENHRY, CDR2 SYGVKD. J lost 8 bases, V lost 3 bases, and 9 bases had no gene match. In DNA form, the CDR3 reads TGTGCCATCAGTGACGAGGGGGCCATAGGAGGCTACACCTTC. Protein product: CAISDEGAIGGYTF.